This passage covers 16 T cell receptor beta chains from one sample sequenced in a study of cytomegalovirus exposure and HLA in healthy donors. It was with 60 Vbeta and 13 Jbeta primers that the PCR ran. TCRdb's copy holds only in-frame clones and misses some; the assay was immunoSEQ multiplex PCR. Among about 100,000 clones listed, 65% to 80% were seen once. Sequencing was carried out using PBMCs. The receptors derive from a woman aged 45-65 years in good health and CMV-seropositive.

The chain carries TRBV9 and TRBJ2-7; no clear D. CDR1 is SGDLS and CDR2 is YYNGEE in the germline V gene. The CDR3 length is 12 residues. Trimming left V 4 bases short and J 0 bases short, with 5 bases between. The CDR3, as DNA: TGTGCCAGCAGCCCTAACTCCTACGAGCAGTACTTC. Translated, it gives CASSPNSYEQYF.

The V call is TRBV27, the J call TRBJ2-5; 9 bases agree with TRBD1. The J call is in doubt because the DNA end fits TRBJ2-7 better. Germline CDR1 reads MNHEY; CDR2 reads SMNVEV (reference sequence). This CDR3 is 16 amino acids long. CDR3 in amino acids: CASSSPLRDRAYEQYF. CDR3 DNA: TGTGCCAGCAGTTCTCCCCTCCGGGACAGGGCCTACGAGCAGTACTTC.

The J gene is TRBJ2-1, the V gene TRBV30, with 10 bases identical to TRBD1. CDR3 length: 14 residues. Germline CDR1 GTSNPN, CDR2 SVGIG (reference sequence). V was pared by 4 bases and J by 8 bases, with 8 bases of the junction left unmatched. CDR3 loop: CAWKSGTGDYEQFF. CDR3 coding DNA: TGTGCCTGGAAATCCGGGACAGGGGACTATGAGCAGTTCTTC.

The chain employs TRBV1 and TRBJ1-4; TRBD1 is taken as the D call from the table, unchecked against the DNA. TRBV1 is flagged as a pseudogene. The CDR3 extends over 14 amino acids. The CDR3 loop reads CTNRVGQGGEKLFF. CDR3 coding DNA: TGCACTAACAGGGTTGGACAGGGGGGTGAAAAACTGTTTTTT.

CDR3 in DNA: TGCGCCAGCAGAGGGGACAGAAACAATGAGCAGTTCTTC. Translation gives CASRGDRNNEQFF. This chain uses TRBV10-1 with TRBJ2-1, with TRBD1 matching 7 bases. V shed 6 bases, J shed 5 bases, and the junction held 4 bases outside the gene matches. There are 13 residues in the CDR3. Germline CDR1 and CDR2: WNHNN and SYGVQD (reference sequence).

The CDR3 DNA reads as TGTGCCAGCTCAGGGGAACGGGAAAACACTGAAGCTTTCTTT. Protein: CASSGERENTEAFF. The chain recombines TRBV18 with TRBJ1-1; D unclear. This CDR3 is 14 amino acids long. CDR1 KGHSH and CDR2 LQKENI come from the germline V gene. With 5 bases removed from V and 2 bases from J, the gap between germline ends came to 12 bases.

This sequence joins TRBV5-1 and TRBJ1-5; 11 nucleotides match TRBD1. Germline V gene sequence: CDR1 SGHRS, CDR2 YFSETQ. The junction had 8 bases not matched to a gene; V was cut back by 4 bases and J by 8 bases. This CDR3 has 15 residues. The CDR3 protein is CASSRTGGEVEPQHF. CDR3 in DNA: TGCGCCAGCAGCCGGACAGGGGGCGAGGTAGAGCCCCAGCATTTT.

The V call is TRBV10-3, the J call TRBJ1-1; the match to TRBD1 covers 7 bases. The germline CDR1 and CDR2 sequences are ENHRY and SYGVKD. Trimming took 2 bases from V and 4 from J; bases not matched to a gene: 4. CDR3 length: 14 residues. Written as DNA, the CDR3 is TGTGCCATCAGTGAGCCACAGGGGACCACTGAAGCTTTCTTT. This sequence encodes CAISEPQGTTEAFF.

The chain couples TRBV19 to TRBJ1-1; D perhaps matches TRBD1 (5 bases). V was cut by 10 bases and J by 6 bases, with 15 bases left in between. CDR1 LNHDA and CDR2 SQIVND come from the germline V gene (reference sequence). There are 12 residues in the CDR3. CDR3 in DNA: TGTGCCACCCTTGGACATTACCCTGAAGCTTTCTTT. Encoded protein: CATLGHYPEAFF.

The V call is TRBV7-9, the J call TRBJ1-1; D might be TRBD1 (6 bases). The CDR3 runs to 15 residues. The germline V and J ends were trimmed by 6 bases and 1 base, with 15 bases remaining between them. From germline, CDR1 is SEHNR and CDR2 FQNEAQ (reference sequence). The chain's CDR3 is CASRSNRDQNTEAFF. The CDR3 DNA sequence: TGTGCCAGCAGATCCAACAGGGACCAGAACACTGAAGCTTTCTTT.

V is TRBV12-5 and J is TRBJ1-1, with 9 positions matching TRBD1. The ends lost 8 bases at V and 4 bases at J; junction bases unmatched: 5. Germline CDR1 reads LGHNT; CDR2 reads FRNRAP. There are 13 residues in the CDR3. CDR3 sequence reads: CASRDRAGTEAFF. The CDR3 DNA follows: TGTGCTAGTAGGGACAGGGCCGGCACTGAAGCTTTCTTT.

This clone was found a few times. This chain connects TRBV12-5 to TRBJ1-6; D possibly corresponds to TRBD1 (6 bases). Germline lookup yields CDR1 LGHNT and CDR2 FRNRAP. Deletions cut 4 bases from V and 10 bases from J, with 17 bases between. This CDR3 is built from 15 residues. The CDR3 DNA follows: TGTGCTAGTGGTTCCCTGGACAGTCGGGGCTCACCCCTCCACTTT. Translation gives CASGSLDSRGSPLHF.

The chain joins TRBV12-5 to TRBJ2-2, with a weak D call TRBD1 (6 bases). Germline CDR1 is LGHNT and CDR2 is FRNRAP. The CDR3 is 15 amino acids. The germline V and J ends were trimmed by 6 bases and 2 bases, with 13 bases remaining between them. The CDR3 DNA reads TGTGCTAGTGGCTGGACAGCCGGCAACACCGGGGAGCTGTTTTTT. Encoded protein: CASGWTAGNTGELFF.

V and J are TRBV2 and TRBJ2-7; possible D gene TRBD2, 5 bases. The CDR3 loop spans 15 amino acids. Trimming stripped 3 bases from V and 0 bases from J, with 12 bases between. Germline-derived CDR1 and CDR2 are SNHLY and FYNNEI. In DNA, the CDR3 is TGTGCCAGCAGTGACGAGGGTTGGAGCTCCTACGAGCAGTACTTC. Translation gives CASSDEGWSSYEQYF. Full variable domain (missing parts from reference TRBV2 and TRBJ2-7): EPEVTQTPSHQVTQMGQEVILRCVPISNHLYFYWYRQILGQKVEFLVSFYNNEISEKSEIFDDQFSVERPDGSNFTLKIRSTKLEDSAMYFCASSDEGWSSYEQYFGPGTRLTVT.

This chain links TRBV19 with TRBJ1-1, with 9 bases that match TRBD1. V lost 5 bases and J lost 5; bases outside the gene matches: 6. Germline CDR1 LNHDA, CDR2 SQIVND (reference sequence). The CDR3 has 14 residues. The CDR3 sequence: CASSLDRGGTEAFF. The CDR3 DNA reads as TGTGCCAGTAGTCTGGACAGGGGAGGGACTGAAGCTTTCTTT.

The chain uses TRBV9 and TRBJ1-2; 7 bases fit TRBD1. This CDR3 region has 15 residues. The V gene's germline CDR1 is SGDLS and CDR2 YYNGEE. Trimming at V came to 0 bases and at J to 4 bases, leaving 6 bases not matched to a gene. CDR3 sequence: CASSVAGGTAYGYTF. Here the CDR3 DNA reads TGTGCCAGCAGCGTAGCTGGAGGGACAGCCTATGGCTACACCTTC.